This TCR beta chain was recovered during a study of human T cells and chemical hapten exposure. Looking at the study overall: Researchers reported sensitizing an approximately 2 cm by approximately 2 cm upper inner arm skin site with 2% DPC.

Time point in this sample: pre-sensitization, week 0. As to treatment: therapeutic diphenylcyclopropenone sensitization with weekly scalp DPC. The sample holds many counts of this clonotype. Trimming removed 3 bases at V and 9 bases at J, with 12 bases between. Germline V gene lookup returns CDR1 DFQATT and CDR2 SNEGSKA (reference sequence). The CDR3 covers 12 residues. TCRdb ran MiXCR on the RACE reads and lists one entry per CDR3 protein. The table records 35,000 to 50,000 distinct CDR3 sequences, about an eighth of them present only once. This sequence joins TRBV20-1 and TRBJ1-5; TRBD1 is a possible D gene (5 bases). Sequenced material: whole blood, taken in connection with sensitization to the hapten diphenylcyclopropenone (DPC). The receptor comes from a woman aged 30 to 39 with alopecia areata. Some clones in this sample may be carry-over from other donors' samples. CDR3 amino acids: CSAREGPGPQHF. DNA of the CDR3: TGCAGTGCTAGGGAGGGACCGGGGCCCCAGCATTTT.